Following are 32 T cell receptor beta chains from one sample sequenced in a study of T cells in lung cancer brain metastases. Profiled with immunoSEQ multiplex PCR; TCRdb holds only in-frame clones, not every one. The sample includes approximately 4,500 clones, around nine tenths seen only once; the top ten take less than 7.5%. The source material was tumor tissue from the primary lung tumor. These receptors all come from a woman between 45 and 60 years old with non-small cell lung cancer.

J is TRBJ1-2 and V is TRBV16; D call uncertain. The V and J ends lost 0 bases and 7 bases respectively, with 18 bases between them. Looked up from germline, CDR1 is KGHSY and CDR2 is FQNENV. CDR3 size: 16 residues. Written as DNA, the CDR3 is TGTGCCAGCAGCCAATCGAGTTCAGACTTTCGTCGTGGCTACACCTTC. This translates into CASSQSSSDFRRGYTF.

J is TRBJ2-4 and V is TRBV11-1; possible D gene TRBD2, 5 bases. V lost 6 bases and J 0 bases, leaving 18 bases between the germline ends. CDR1 and CDR2 (germline): SGHAT, FQDESV (reference sequence). The CDR3 contains 17 residues. This CDR3 is CASSSTNFGLAKNIQYF. The CDR3, as DNA: TGTGCCAGCAGTTCGACTAATTTCGGGCTAGCCAAAAACATTCAGTACTTC.

V usage is TRBV10-3 and J usage is TRBJ1-6, with D uncertain. The germline V and J ends were trimmed by 0 bases and 7 bases, with 13 bases remaining between them. The length of the CDR3 is 16 residues. Germline CDR1 and CDR2: ENHRY and SYGVKD. CDR3 coding DNA: TGTGCCATCAGTGAGTCATGGGGAATAGGGAATTCACCCCTCCACTTT. Translation gives CAISESWGIGNSPLHF.

This clone has just one count. The chain couples TRBV9 to TRBJ1-6; TRBD1 aligns across 7 bases. The CDR3 is 16 amino acids. The ends lost 0 bases at V and 9 bases at J; junction bases unmatched: 9. Germline V lookup: CDR1 SGDLS, CDR2 YYNGEE. CDR3 in amino acids: CASSVGGGTVSSPLHF. In DNA form, the CDR3 reads TGTGCCAGCAGCGTAGGAGGAGGGACAGTTAGTTCACCCCTCCACTTT.

The chain links TRBV11-3 to TRBJ2-2; D is possibly TRBD1 (5 bases). V lost 3 bases and J 1 base, leaving 9 bases between the germline ends. The length of the CDR3 is 15 residues. The germline gives CDR1 SGHNT, CDR2 YENEEA. This chain's CDR3 is CASSLGLMNTGELFF. The CDR3 nucleotides are TGTGCCAGCAGCTTGGGGCTAATGAACACCGGGGAGCTGTTTTTT.

The chain links TRBV5-1 to TRBJ2-1; D possibly corresponds to TRBD1 (5 bases). The germline gives CDR1 SGHRS, CDR2 YFSETQ. CDR3 length: 14 amino acids. V was shortened by 4 bases and J by 8 bases, with 16 bases between the two germline ends. DNA for the CDR3: TGCGCCAGCAGCCAGGGAAGCCTGGTCGATGAGCAGTTCTTC. Its translation is CASSQGSLVDEQFF. Drawing the rest from reference TRBV5-1 and TRBJ2-1, the complete variable domain is KAGVTQTPRYLIKTRGQQVTLSCSPISGHRSVSWYQQTPGQGLQFLFEYFSETQRNKGNFPGRFSGRQFSNSRSEMNVSTLELGDSALYLCASSQGSLVDEQFFGPGTRLTVL.

This chain links TRBV2 with TRBJ2-3; D possibly corresponds to TRBD1 (6 bases). CDR3 length equals 13 residues. Trimming stripped 7 bases from V and 4 bases from J, with 12 bases between. Looked up from germline, CDR1 is SNHLY and CDR2 is FYNNEI. CDR3: CASTRSGADTQYF. CDR3 in DNA: TGTGCCAGCACGCGGTCAGGGGCAGATACGCAGTATTTT. Full variable domain (remainder filled in from reference TRBV2 and TRBJ2-3): EPEVTQTPSHQVTQMGQEVILRCVPISNHLYFYWYRQILGQKVEFLVSFYNNEISEKSEIFDDQFSVERPDGSNFTLKIRSTKLEDSAMYFCASTRSGADTQYFGPGTRLTVL.

The rearrangement links TRBV5-1 to TRBJ1-4; the D gene is possibly TRBD1 (5 bases). CDR3 length equals 14 residues. The germline V and J ends were trimmed by 0 bases and 8 bases, with 11 bases remaining between them. Germline lookup yields CDR1 SGHRS and CDR2 YFSETQ. The CDR3 DNA follows: TGCGCCAGCAGCTTGGTGTCAGGGCAGGAAAAACTGTTTTTT. This sequence encodes CASSLVSGQEKLFF.

The chain joins TRBV5-5 to TRBJ2-6; TRBD1 aligns across 9 bases. The CDR3 has 19 amino acids. Germline loops: CDR1 SGHKS, CDR2 YYEKEE (reference sequence). The J segment lost 0 bases and the V segment lost 5 bases, leaving 12 bases of the junction unmatched. The CDR3 nucleotides read TGTGCCAGCAGTTTTTCCCCGGGACAGGGTTACTCTGGGGCCAACGTCCTGACTTTC. It translates to CASSFSPGQGYSGANVLTF.

The CDR3 DNA reads as TGCGCCAGCAGCCCTGACTACAACAAAAACATTCAGTACTTC. Protein: CASSPDYNKNIQYF. The chain employs TRBV5-1 and TRBJ2-4, with TRBD2 as a possible D gene (5 bases). CDR1 and CDR2 from the germline V gene are SGHRS and YFSETQ. This CDR3 spans 14 amino acids. Trimming removed 4 bases from V and 3 bases from J, with 11 bases in between.

The chain combines TRBV14 with TRBJ1-1, with D unclear. V gave up 6 bases and J gave up 0 bases, with 8 bases separating them. The CDR3 spans 13 residues. Germline V CDR1 and CDR2: SGHDN, FVKESK. DNA for the CDR3: TGTGCCAGCAGTCCAGAGATGAACACTGAAGCTTTCTTT. The encoded protein is CASSPEMNTEAFF.

This clone appeared a single time. The chain carries TRBV10-3 and TRBJ2-1, with unresolved D. The CDR3 length is 13 residues. Germline V gene sequence: CDR1 ENHRY, CDR2 SYGVKD. V lost 1 base and J 7 bases, leaving 8 bases between the germline ends. CDR3 bases: TGTGCCATCAGTGAGTGGACCGGGAATGAGCAGTTCTTC. This encodes CAISEWTGNEQFF.

The chain is built from TRBV27 and TRBJ1-2; D is ambiguous. The CDR3 spans 14 residues. V was clipped by 5 bases and J by 5 bases, with 15 bases between them. Germline CDR1 reads MNHEY; CDR2 reads SMNVEV (reference sequence). The CDR3 is CASSPAGPTYGYTF. CDR3 DNA sequence: TGTGCCAGCAGTCCGGCCGGGCCGACTTATGGCTACACCTTC.

Remarks on this clone: One end of the junction does not line up with germline, which may come from a read error. The chain joins TRBV7-7 to TRBJ2-5; tentatively, D is TRBD1 (6 bases). Looked up from germline, CDR1 is SSHAT and CDR2 is FNYEAQ (reference sequence). The CDR3 length is 12 residues. The CDR3 coding sequence is TGTGCTAGCAGCCCAGACAGGGAGACCCAGTACTTC. Residues: CASSPDRETQYF.

This clone was recorded only once. The chain employs TRBV7-2 and TRBJ2-5, with TRBD2 matching 12 bases. This CDR3 has 14 amino acids. Germline trimming cut 3 bases from V and 5 bases from J; bases unmatched to any gene: 1. Germline CDR1 SGHTA, CDR2 FQGNSA. The CDR3 DNA is TGTGCCAGCAGCTTTGGACTAGCGGGGGAGACCCAGTACTTC. It translates to CASSFGLAGETQYF.

This clone was seen only once. V usage is TRBV7-3 and J usage is TRBJ2-3; 8 bases line up with TRBD2. The CDR3 runs to 14 residues. V dropped 2 bases and J dropped 6; count of bases not matched to a gene: 4. Germline loops: CDR1 SGHTA, CDR2 FQGTGA. CDR3 in DNA: TGTGCCAGCAGCTTATCCGGGAGGGCCGATACGCAGTATTTT. Translating gives CASSLSGRADTQYF.

The chain links TRBV5-1 to TRBJ2-5, with a tentative D call TRBD2 (5 bases). Trimming stripped 1 base from V and 2 bases from J, with 15 bases between. Germline assignment: CDR1 SGHRS and CDR2 YFSETQ. This CDR3 has 16 residues. Written as DNA, the CDR3 is TGCGCCAGCAGCTTGAGGACCGGGAAGGGACAAGAGACCCAGTACTTC. Amino acids: CASSLRTGKGQETQYF.

The rearrangement links TRBV29-1 to TRBJ2-1; TRBD2 aligns across 8 bases. The CDR3 consists of 14 residues. The ends lost 4 bases at V and 8 bases at J; junction bases unmatched: 10. Looked up from germline, CDR1 is SQVTM and CDR2 is ANQGSEA. The CDR3 is CSVAGGPIVYEQFF. The CDR3 DNA follows: TGCAGCGTTGCGGGAGGGCCAATCGTGTATGAGCAGTTCTTC.

This sequence joins TRBV5-4 and TRBJ1-1; D is unclear. Germline values: CDR1 SGHNT, CDR2 YYREEE (reference sequence). CDR3 length equals 12 residues. The ends were cut back, 3 bases at V and 2 bases at J, with 5 bases in the middle. The CDR3 bases are TGTGCCAGCAGCTCGTTTAACACTGAAGCTTTCTTT. It is translated as CASSSFNTEAFF. The variable domain in full, with the rest retrieved from reference TRBV5-4 and TRBJ1-1, is ETGVTQSPTHLIKTRGQQVTLRCSSQSGHNTVSWYQQALGQGPQFIFQYYREEENGRGNFPPRFSGLQFPNYSSELNVNALELDDSALYLCASSSFNTEAFFGQGTRLTVV.

The V gene is TRBV5-1, the J gene TRBJ1-1, with D hard to call. This CDR3 contains 14 residues. The V gene lost 0 bases and the J gene lost 5 bases, with 11 bases spanning the gap. Germline V CDR1 and CDR2: SGHRS, YFSETQ. The CDR3 loop is CASSLARGRTEAFF. Written as DNA, the CDR3 is TGCGCCAGCAGCTTGGCGCGGGGTCGGACTGAAGCTTTCTTT.

The J gene is TRBJ2-3, the V gene TRBV6-4; D might be TRBD2 (6 bases). V lost 6 bases and J lost 0, with 13 bases in between. Germline V CDR1 and CDR2: MRHNA, SNTAGT. The CDR3 spans 15 residues. Here the CDR3 reads CASSQLAASTDTQYF. For the CDR3, the DNA is TGTGCCAGCAGCCAACTAGCAGCCAGCACAGATACGCAGTATTTT.

V usage is TRBV28 and J usage is TRBJ2-1; possibly TRBD1 for D (6 bases). V was clipped by 6 bases and J by 7 bases, with 13 bases between them. The germline gives CDR1 MDHEN, CDR2 SYDVKM. CDR3 size: 13 residues. The CDR3 protein is CASSQGTGNEQFF. Written as DNA, the CDR3 is TGTGCCAGCAGCCAGGGGACGGGTAATGAGCAGTTCTTC.

The J gene is TRBJ2-2, the V gene TRBV28, with 8 nucleotides matching TRBD2. Germline loops: CDR1 MDHEN, CDR2 SYDVKM. With V trimmed by 4 bases and J by 7 bases, 8 bases remained unmatched. This CDR3 contains 15 residues. The CDR3 protein is CASSWSGGGIGELFF. The CDR3 coding sequence is TGTGCCAGCAGTTGGTCCGGGGGGGGGATCGGGGAGCTGTTTTTT.

This chain joins TRBV7-3 and TRBJ2-5; 9 nucleotides line up with TRBD1. CDR3 length equals 14 residues. Germline CDR1 reads SGHTA; CDR2 reads FQGTGA. The V and J ends lost 5 bases and 3 bases, in that order; junction bases with no gene match: 4. The CDR3 region is CASSPGTGKETQYF. The CDR3 region has the DNA TGTGCCAGCAGCCCCGGGACAGGGAAAGAGACCCAGTACTTC.

The V call is TRBV27, the J call TRBJ2-2; 10 bases agree with TRBD2. V lost 1 base to trimming and J lost 8 bases; unmatched junction nucleotides: 7. Germline V CDR1 and CDR2: MNHEY, SMNVEV (reference sequence). The CDR3 covers 16 residues. The CDR3 nucleotides are TGTGCCAGCAGTTTATGGGCTAGCGGGGGCACTGGGGAGCTGTTTTTT. It is translated as CASSLWASGGTGELFF.

The sample holds a few counts of this clone. This chain connects TRBV5-1 to TRBJ2-7, with D possibly being TRBD1 (7 bases). This CDR3 is 15 amino acids long. V shed 4 bases and J shed 2 bases, with 16 bases lying between them. Per germline, CDR1 SGHRS and CDR2 YFSETQ. The chain's CDR3 is CASSPAGGQTYEQYF. DNA of the CDR3: TGCGCCAGCAGCCCGGCAGGGGGGCAAACCTACGAGCAGTACTTC.

The chain employs TRBV27 and TRBJ2-7, with TRBD2 matching 12 bases. The CDR3 spans 15 residues. Per the germline V gene, CDR1 is MNHEY and CDR2 is SMNVEV (reference sequence). The ends lost 6 bases at V and 3 bases at J; junction bases unmatched: 6. The CDR3 DNA reads TGTGCCAGCAGCTGGACTAGCGGGAACTTCTACGAGCAGTACTTC. As protein: CASSWTSGNFYEQYF.

The chain links TRBV29-1 to TRBJ2-3, with 9 bases lining up with TRBD2. Germline V CDR1 and CDR2: SQVTM, ANQGSEA. There are 13 residues in the CDR3. Trimming took 3 bases from V and 4 from J; bases not matched to a gene: 2. The CDR3 here is CSVEKREADTQYF. CDR3 sequence (DNA): TGCAGCGTTGAGAAGCGGGAGGCAGATACGCAGTATTTT.

The chain joins TRBV30 to TRBJ1-4; TRBD1 aligns across 7 bases. The CDR3 sequence is 13 residues long. In germline, CDR1 is GTSNPN, CDR2 SVGIG (reference sequence). V shed 6 bases, J shed 8 bases, and the junction held 9 bases outside the gene matches. CDR3 coding DNA: TGTGCCTGTCTAAAGGGGGCTACCGAAAAACTGTTTTTT. It is translated as CACLKGATEKLFF.

The chain employs TRBV4-3 and TRBJ2-2, with 10 bases matching TRBD2. The CDR3 has 17 amino acids. The germline V gene encodes CDR1 LGHNA and CDR2 YSLEER. V lost 0 bases to trimming and J lost 7 bases; unmatched junction nucleotides: 8. The CDR3 region is CASSQETPSGSGGELFF. The CDR3 DNA reads TGCGCCAGCAGCCAAGAAACTCCTAGCGGGAGTGGCGGGGAGCTGTTTTTT.

Points on this clone: Germline and junction disagree at one end, which may indicate a read error. The chain has TRBV11-3 and TRBJ2-5; 10 bases are shared with TRBD2. The germline V gene has CDR1 SGHNT and CDR2 YENEEA. CDR3 size: 15 residues. The DNA for the CDR3 is TGTGCCAACAGCCCATCTAGCGGGAGCGGAGAGACCCAGTACTTC. It translates to CANSPSSGSGETQYF.

V and J are TRBV28 and TRBJ1-5, with unresolved D. The length of the CDR3 is 15 residues. Trimming took 9 bases from V and 0 from J, leaving 15 bases between them. Germline V gene lookup returns CDR1 MDHEN and CDR2 SYDVKM. The DNA for the CDR3 is TGTGCCAGTAGGCTGGAGGGTAATAGCAATCAGCCCCAGCATTTT. This encodes CASRLEGNSNQPQHF.